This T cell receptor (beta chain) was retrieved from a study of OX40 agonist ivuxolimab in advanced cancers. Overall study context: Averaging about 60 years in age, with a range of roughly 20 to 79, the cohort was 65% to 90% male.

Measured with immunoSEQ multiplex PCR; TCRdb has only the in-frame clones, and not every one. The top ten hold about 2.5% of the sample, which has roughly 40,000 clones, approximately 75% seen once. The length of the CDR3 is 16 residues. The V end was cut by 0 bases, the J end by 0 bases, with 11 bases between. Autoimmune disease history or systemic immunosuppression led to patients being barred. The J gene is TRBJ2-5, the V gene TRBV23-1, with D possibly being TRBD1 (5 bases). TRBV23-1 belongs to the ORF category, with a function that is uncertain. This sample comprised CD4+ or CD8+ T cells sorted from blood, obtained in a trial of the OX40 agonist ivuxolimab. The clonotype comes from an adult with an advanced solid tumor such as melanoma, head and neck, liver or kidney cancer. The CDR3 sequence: CASSQSGQVYQETQYF. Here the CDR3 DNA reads TGCGCCAGCAGTCAATCGGGGCAGGTATACCAAGAGACCCAGTACTTC.